The 22 T cell receptor beta chains presented below share a single source sample, sequenced in a study of T cell responses to AZD1222 COVID-19 vaccine. The method was immunoSEQ multiplex PCR; TCRdb's version includes in-frame clones alone and lacks a portion of them. The sample holds around 140,000 clones; roughly 93% are singletons and the top ten take around 10%. The sample here was peripheral blood, taken after recovery from COVID-19. Receptor source: an adult who had recovered from COVID-19.

This chain uses TRBV6-6 with TRBJ2-6; TRBD2 aligns across 8 bases. V was pared by 5 bases and J by 0 bases, with 6 bases of the junction left unmatched. CDR1 MNHNY and CDR2 SVGAGI come from the germline V gene (reference sequence). The CDR3 loop spans 17 amino acids. This CDR3 reads CASSHRGGLSGANVLTF. As DNA, the CDR3 is TGTGCCAGCAGTCATCGGGGGGGTCTCTCTGGGGCCAACGTCCTGACTTTC.

The CDR3 sequence: CASSLPGIQLPQGEQFF. In DNA, the CDR3 is TGTGCCAGCAGCTTGCCCGGGATACAACTTCCACAAGGTGAGCAGTTCTTC. The chain is built from TRBV5-4 and TRBJ2-1, with D possibly matching TRBD2 (5 bases). CDR3 length: 17 amino acids. Germline lookup yields CDR1 SGHNT and CDR2 YYREEE (reference sequence). V was cut by 1 base and J by 9 bases, with 23 bases left in between.

This rearrangement joins TRBV27 to TRBJ1-5; 11 bases map to TRBD1. In germline, CDR1 is MNHEY, CDR2 SMNVEV (reference sequence). The CDR3 is 17 amino acids. J lost 4 bases, V lost 0 bases, and 5 bases had no gene match. The CDR3 DNA follows: TGTGCCAGCAGTTTATCGGGGACAGGGGGTGGAAATCAGCCCCAGCATTTT. It encodes CASSLSGTGGGNQPQHF.

This rearrangement joins TRBV5-1 to TRBJ2-6; unclear D gene. CDR1 is SGHRS, CDR2 YFSETQ, per germline. V lost 3 bases, J lost 0 bases, and 7 bases lay in between. This CDR3 has 15 residues. The CDR3 spells CASSYDLSGANVLTF. The CDR3 DNA is TGCGCCAGCAGCTACGACCTCTCTGGGGCCAACGTCCTGACTTTC.

The chain employs TRBV19 and TRBJ1-1, with D possibly being TRBD1 (5 bases). Germline CDR1 reads LNHDA; CDR2 reads SQIVND (reference sequence). With 5 bases removed from V and 5 bases from J, the gap between germline ends came to 15 bases. The CDR3 runs 14 residues. CDR3 DNA sequence: TGTGCCAGTAGTGCCCCGGGGCGCGGAACTGAAGCTTTCTTT. Translation: CASSAPGRGTEAFF.

The CDR3 DNA reads TGTGCCAGCAGCGTAGGATCACAGGATGAAAAACTGTTTTTT. Translated, it gives CASSVGSQDEKLFF. The J gene is TRBJ1-4, the V gene TRBV9, with D possibly matching TRBD1 (5 bases). The CDR3 extends over 14 amino acids. V dropped 0 bases and J dropped 6 bases, with 9 bases sitting between them. Germline lookup yields CDR1 SGDLS and CDR2 YYNGEE.

The chain couples TRBV3-1 (or the pseudogene TRBV3-2) to TRBJ2-2; D is ambiguous. CDR3 length: 15 amino acids. Looked up from germline, CDR1 is LGHDT and CDR2 is YNNKEL (reference sequence). Deletions cut 1 base from V and 4 bases from J, with 10 bases between. The CDR3 sequence: CASSQVSPSTGELFF. The CDR3 bases are TGTGCCAGCAGCCAAGTTAGTCCTAGCACCGGGGAGCTGTTTTTT.

V usage is TRBV5-6 and J usage is TRBJ2-3, with D hard to call. Deletions cut 4 bases from V and 0 bases from J, with 9 bases between. From germline, CDR1 is SGHDT and CDR2 YYEEEE. This CDR3 is built from 14 residues. The CDR3 DNA reads TGTGCCAGCAGCGTTGGACCCAGCACAGATACGCAGTATTTT. Encoded protein: CASSVGPSTDTQYF.

The chain is built from TRBV28 and TRBJ2-7, with a weak D call TRBD1 (5 bases). Germline CDR1 is MDHEN and CDR2 is SYDVKM. Trimming took off 5 bases at V and 2 bases at J, with 13 bases between the two ends. CDR3 length equals 14 residues. DNA of the CDR3: TGTGCCAGCAGTCGTGTGGTAGGGGCCTACGAGCAGTACTTC. Translating it yields CASSRVVGAYEQYF.

V gene TRBV19 combines with J gene TRBJ2-2, with 11 positions matching TRBD2. This CDR3 comprises 15 residues. V gave up 9 bases and J gave up 2 bases; unmatched junction bases: 5. Per the germline V gene, CDR1 is LNHDA and CDR2 is SQIVND (reference sequence). The CDR3 region is CASSRLAGNTGELFF. In DNA form, the CDR3 reads TGTGCCAGCAGTCGACTAGCGGGAAACACCGGGGAGCTGTTTTTT.

This rearrangement joins TRBV7-8 to TRBJ2-1; TRBD2 aligns across 14 bases. This CDR3 is 16 amino acids long. The trim removed 3 bases at V and 7 bases at J, leaving 5 bases unmatched. Germline CDR1 SGHVS, CDR2 FQNEAQ. The CDR3 here is CASSFGLAGGQNEQFF. Written as DNA, the CDR3 is TGTGCCAGCAGCTTCGGACTAGCGGGAGGACAGAATGAGCAGTTCTTC.

The V and J genes are TRBV27 and TRBJ2-5, with a weak D call TRBD2 (6 bases). Trimming removed 3 bases at V and 6 bases at J, with 11 bases between. This CDR3 is 13 amino acids long. CDR1 is MNHEY and CDR2 is SMNVEV in the germline V gene (reference sequence). The CDR3 loop reads CASSFGGMKTQYF. The CDR3 nucleotides read TGTGCCAGCAGTTTTGGCGGGATGAAGACCCAGTACTTC.

The genes are TRBV28 and TRBJ2-7; D is ambiguous. V dropped 6 bases and J dropped 4 bases, with 13 bases sitting between them. Per the germline V gene, CDR1 is MDHEN and CDR2 is SYDVKM. This CDR3 spans 13 amino acids. CDR3: CASSTSFLYEQYF. The DNA of the CDR3 is TGTGCCAGCAGCACGAGTTTTCTTTACGAGCAGTACTTC.

V usage is TRBV27 and J usage is TRBJ2-7, with TRBD1 as a possible D gene (6 bases). This CDR3 spans 14 amino acids. V dropped 1 base and J dropped 3 bases, with 10 bases sitting between them. The germline V gene has CDR1 MNHEY and CDR2 SMNVEV (reference sequence). The CDR3 DNA sequence: TGTGCCAGCAGTTTATTTCAGGGGCACTACGAGCAGTACTTC. Residues: CASSLFQGHYEQYF.

The gene calls are TRBV4-1 and TRBJ2-7; a weak D match, TRBD1 (5 bases). The V gene lost 1 base and the J gene lost 2 bases, with 12 bases spanning the gap. The length of the CDR3 is 15 residues. The germline V gene has CDR1 MGHRA and CDR2 YSYEKL. DNA of the CDR3: TGCGCCAGCAGCCAAGCTGACAGTGTGGCCTACGAGCAGTACTTC. Its translation is CASSQADSVAYEQYF.

This clone has only one observation. J is TRBJ2-7 and V is TRBV20-1; 7 nucleotides agree with TRBD2. The CDR3 extends over 17 amino acids. The germline V gene has CDR1 DFQATT and CDR2 SNEGSKA (reference sequence). The ends lost 3 bases at V and 0 bases at J; junction bases unmatched: 14. The CDR3 spells CSASEPAGRRSSYEQYF. The CDR3 coding sequence is TGCAGTGCTAGTGAACCCGCCGGGAGGCGGAGCTCCTACGAGCAGTACTTC.

CDR3 nucleotide sequence: TGTGCCAGCAGCACCCCTAGCGGACACAATGAGCAGTTCTTC. Translated, it gives CASSTPSGHNEQFF. V and J are TRBV7-9 and TRBJ2-1; the match to TRBD2 covers 7 bases. The length of the CDR3 is 14 residues. Trimming cost V 5 bases and J 5 bases; bases outside gene matches: 6. The V gene's germline CDR1 is SEHNR and CDR2 FQNEAQ (reference sequence).

This chain connects TRBV10-3 to TRBJ2-2; tentative D call: TRBD2 (5 bases). From germline, CDR1 is ENHRY and CDR2 SYGVKD. The V and J ends lost 4 bases and 0 bases respectively, with 12 bases between them. The CDR3 covers 16 residues. In DNA form, the CDR3 reads TGTGCCATCAGTGGGAGTAGCGTCGCGAACACCGGGGAGCTGTTTTTT. It is translated as CAISGSSVANTGELFF.

This chain links TRBV5-1 with TRBJ2-6; D gene unclear. Germline V gives CDR1 SGHRS, CDR2 YFSETQ. V gave up 0 bases and J gave up 0 bases, with 7 bases separating them. The CDR3 loop spans 16 amino acids. This CDR3 is CASSLEAASGANVLTF. DNA of the CDR3: TGCGCCAGCAGCTTGGAGGCAGCCTCTGGGGCCAACGTCCTGACTTTC.

This sequence joins TRBV19 and TRBJ1-1; weak D call: TRBD1 (6 bases). Germline V gene data show CDR1 as LNHDA and CDR2 as SQIVND (reference sequence). This CDR3 has 15 residues. Between the trimmed V and J ends, which lost 3 bases and 5 bases, there was a span of 16 bases. The CDR3: CASSIRGASGTEAFF. The CDR3 DNA sequence: TGTGCCAGTAGTATCAGGGGCGCGTCGGGTACTGAAGCTTTCTTT.

This chain connects TRBV18 to TRBJ2-7, with D possibly TRBD2 on 6 matching bases. There are 17 residues in the CDR3. Between the trimmed V and J ends, which lost 2 bases and 3 bases, there was a span of 20 bases. From germline, CDR1 is KGHSH and CDR2 LQKENI. The DNA for the CDR3 is TGTGCCAGCTCACCAGACCTTAGGGACTCAGCAGGCTACGAGCAGTACTTC. Residues: CASSPDLRDSAGYEQYF.

This rearrangement joins TRBV7-2 to TRBJ2-7; the match to TRBD1 covers 12 bases. The CDR3 contains 15 residues. Trimming removed 5 bases from V and 3 bases from J; junction bases left unmatched: 5. CDR1 and CDR2 from the germline V gene are SGHTA and FQGNSA. The CDR3 loop reads CASSAGTGGRYEQYF. The CDR3 DNA reads TGTGCCAGCAGCGCCGGGACAGGGGGCCGCTACGAGCAGTACTTC.